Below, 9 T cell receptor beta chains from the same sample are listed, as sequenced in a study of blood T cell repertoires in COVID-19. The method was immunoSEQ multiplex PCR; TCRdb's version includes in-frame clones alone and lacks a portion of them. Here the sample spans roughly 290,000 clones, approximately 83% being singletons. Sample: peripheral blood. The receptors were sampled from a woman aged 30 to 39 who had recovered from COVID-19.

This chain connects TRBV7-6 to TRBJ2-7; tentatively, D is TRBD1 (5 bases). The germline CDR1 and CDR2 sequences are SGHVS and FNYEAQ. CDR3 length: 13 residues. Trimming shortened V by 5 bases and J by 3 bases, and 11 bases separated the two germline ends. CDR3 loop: CASSPEQDYEQYF. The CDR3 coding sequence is TGTGCCAGCAGCCCCGAACAGGACTACGAGCAGTACTTC.

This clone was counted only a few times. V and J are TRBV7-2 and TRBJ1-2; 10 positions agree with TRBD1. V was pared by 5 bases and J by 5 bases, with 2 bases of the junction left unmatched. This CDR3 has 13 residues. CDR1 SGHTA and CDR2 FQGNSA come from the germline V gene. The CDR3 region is CASSTGQGYGYTF. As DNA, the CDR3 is TGTGCCAGCAGCACGGGACAGGGGTATGGCTACACCTTC.

The CDR3 reads CASSLEKTGIYEQYF. The CDR3 region has the DNA TGTGCCAGCAGCTTAGAAAAGACAGGAATCTACGAGCAGTACTTC. The chain recombines TRBV7-6 with TRBJ2-7; a possible D gene is TRBD1 (6 bases). The germline V gene encodes CDR1 SGHVS and CDR2 FNYEAQ. V lost 1 base to trimming and J lost 3 bases, with 13 bases between them. The CDR3 runs to 15 residues.

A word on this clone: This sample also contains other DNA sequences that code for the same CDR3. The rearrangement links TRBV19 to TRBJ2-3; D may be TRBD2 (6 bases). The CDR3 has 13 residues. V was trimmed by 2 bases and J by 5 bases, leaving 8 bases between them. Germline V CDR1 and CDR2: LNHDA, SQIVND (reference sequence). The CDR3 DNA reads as TGTGCCAGTAGTATACGGGGAGGAGATACGCAGTATTTT. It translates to CASSIRGGDTQYF.

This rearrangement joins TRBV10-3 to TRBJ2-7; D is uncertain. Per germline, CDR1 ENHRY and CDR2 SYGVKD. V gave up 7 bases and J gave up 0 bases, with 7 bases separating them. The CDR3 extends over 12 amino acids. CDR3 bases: TGTGCCATCAAAGCAGGCTCCTACGAGCAGTACTTC. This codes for CAIKAGSYEQYF.

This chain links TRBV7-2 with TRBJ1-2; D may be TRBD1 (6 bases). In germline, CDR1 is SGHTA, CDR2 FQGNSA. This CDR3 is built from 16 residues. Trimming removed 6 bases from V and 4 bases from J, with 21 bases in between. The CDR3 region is CASSPSGHQGAYGYTF. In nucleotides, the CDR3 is TGTGCCAGCAGTCCCTCGGGACACCAGGGAGCCTATGGCTACACCTTC.

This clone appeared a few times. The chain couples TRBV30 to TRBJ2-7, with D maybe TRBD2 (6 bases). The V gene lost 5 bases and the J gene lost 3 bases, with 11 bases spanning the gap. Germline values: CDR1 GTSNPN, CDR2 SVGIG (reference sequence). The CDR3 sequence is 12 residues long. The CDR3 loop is CAWGTGGYEQYF. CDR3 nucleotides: TGTGCCTGGGGGACTGGCGGCTACGAGCAGTACTTC.

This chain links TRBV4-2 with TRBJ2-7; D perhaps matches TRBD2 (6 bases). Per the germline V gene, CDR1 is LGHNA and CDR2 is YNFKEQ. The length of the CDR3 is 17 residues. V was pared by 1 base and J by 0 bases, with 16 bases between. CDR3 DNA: TGTGCCAGCAGCCAAGTCGGGGGTGGCGCGAACTCCTACGAGCAGTACTTC. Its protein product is CASSQVGGGANSYEQYF.

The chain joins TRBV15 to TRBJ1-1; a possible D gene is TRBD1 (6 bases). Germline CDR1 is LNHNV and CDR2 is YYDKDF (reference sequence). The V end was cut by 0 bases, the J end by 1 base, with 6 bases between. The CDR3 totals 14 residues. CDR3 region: CATSREGGNTEAFF. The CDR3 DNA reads TGTGCCACCAGCAGAGAAGGGGGGAACACTGAAGCTTTCTTT.